Listed below are T cell receptor beta chains from one sample, sequenced in a study of blood T cells in healthy people across ages. One entry per CDR3 protein, called by TCRdb with MiXCR from the 5' RACE reads. The sample holds fewer than 1,000,000 distinct CDR3 sequences, around 42% seen once. Specimen: blood. Receptors originate from a man aged 55 to 69 in good health. Each CDR3 is given with its conserved first and last residue. A D gene is named only where the DNA matches it firmly. Rows give clone size only sometimes, using once, few, many, or a class for an expanded clone.

j_call,d_call,clone_size,v_call,cdr3_nt,cdr3_aa
TRBJ2-7,-,few,TRBV5-1,TGCGCCAGCAGCTTGGATCAGGCCAGAGAGATCCAGTACTTC,CASSLDQAREIQYF
TRBJ1-1,-,-,TRBV12-3/TRBV12-4,TGTGCCAGCAGTCTTCACAGGGAGAACACTGAAGCTTTCTTT,CASSLHRENTEAFF
TRBJ1-1,-,-,TRBV7-2,TGTGCCAGCAGCTTAGGCAGCCGAATCCCTGAAGCTTTCTTT,CASSLGSRIPEAFF
TRBJ2-5,-,-,TRBV7-2,TGTGCCAGCAGCCCGGTGGCTTTGCGGGGTAAGCCCATACACAATGAGCAGTACTTC,CASSPVALRGKPIHNEQYF
TRBJ2-1,-,once,TRBV21-1,TGTGCCAGCTGTCACAGGGGATGGCAAGAGACCCAGTTCTTC,CASCHRGWQETQFF
TRBJ1-5,-,many,TRBV30,TGTGCCTGGAGTGTCGTGCCCAGGGATCAGCCCCAGCATTTT,CAWSVVPRDQPQHF
TRBJ2-7,-,many,TRBV4-2,TGTGCCAGCAGCCAAGAAGCTATGCAAATTTACGAGCAGTACTTC,CASSQEAMQIYEQYF
TRBJ2-7,-,many,TRBV7-2,TGTGCCAGCAGCTACCGAGGACAGAACTCCTACGAGCAGTACTTC,CASSYRGQNSYEQYF
TRBJ2-5,-,few,TRBV28,TGTGCCAGCAGTCGCTGGGGAGAGCAGTACTTC,CASSRWGEQYF
TRBJ2-1,-,few,TRBV20-1,TGCAGTCCTAGAGCAATAGGGGCCCATGGCTCCTACAATGAGCAGTTCTTC,CSPRAIGAHGSYNEQFF
TRBJ2-3,TRBD2,-,TRBV9,TGTGCCACCTCGGAGGGTCACGGGACTACAAGCACAGATACGCAGTATTTT,CATSEGHGTTSTDTQYF
TRBJ2-1,TRBD2,-,TRBV6-2/TRBV6-3,TGTGCCAGCAGAAGGGCAGCGGGGGAAAATGAGCAGTTCTTC,CASRRAAGENEQFF
TRBJ2-7,-,many,TRBV4-1,TGCGCCAGCAGCCTTCGAGGAGATTACGAGCAGTACTTC,CASSLRGDYEQYF
TRBJ2-7,TRBD1,few,TRBV29-1,TGCAGCGTTACGGACAGGGGCTACGAGCAGTACTTC,CSVTDRGYEQYF
TRBJ2-1,TRBD1,few,TRBV12-3/TRBV12-4,TGTGCCAGCAGTTTAGGGGGGCAGGGGGCGAATGAGCAGTTCTTC,CASSLGGQGANEQFF
TRBJ2-7,TRBD1,-,TRBV6-2/TRBV6-3,TGTGCCAGCAGTTTTTTGAGGACAGGCTACGAGCAGTACTTC,CASSFLRTGYEQYF
TRBJ1-2,TRBD1,-,TRBV6-5,TGTGCCAGCAGCCAGGACAGGGGGCATAATGGCTACACCTTC,CASSQDRGHNGYTF
TRBJ2-7,TRBD1,-,TRBV9,TGTGCCAGCAGCGTAGGAAACAGGGGGGCCCACGAGCAGTACTTC,CASSVGNRGAHEQYF
TRBJ2-5,-,few,TRBV30,TGTGCCTGCCGGCACGAGGGCCCCGGAGAGACCCAGTACTTC,CACRHEGPGETQYF
TRBJ2-1,-,few,TRBV20-1,TGCAGTGCTAGAGATCTAGGGGAGCAGTTCTTC,CSARDLGEQFF
TRBJ2-7,TRBD1,-,TRBV5-5,TGTGCCAGCAGCAAGGGACAGGTCTTCTCCTACGAGCAGTACTTC,CASSKGQVFSYEQYF
TRBJ1-2,-,few,TRBV7-9,TGTGCCAGCAGCTTTGGGGACGGGGGCAACTATGGCTACACCTTC,CASSFGDGGNYGYTF
TRBJ2-5,-,few,TRBV18,TGTGCCAGCTCACCCAGACAGGAAGAGACCCAGTACTTC,CASSPRQEETQYF
TRBJ2-1,-,-,TRBV11-2,TGTGCCAGCAGCTTAGTGGGGGGGGGCAACCAAGAGACCCAGTTCTTC,CASSLVGGGNQETQFF
TRBJ2-7,TRBD1,-,TRBV7-8,TGTGCCAGCAGCTTGGGGCAATATTCAGGGGGCTACGAGCAGTACTTC,CASSLGQYSGGYEQYF
TRBJ1-5,-,-,TRBV6-1,TGTGCCAGCAGTGAACTATCAGGGATTCGGCAGCCCCAGCATTTT,CASSELSGIRQPQHF